Below, 32 T cell receptor beta chains from the same sample are listed, as sequenced in a study of synovial regulatory T cells in juvenile arthritis. Measured with immunoSEQ multiplex PCR; TCRdb has only the in-frame clones, and not every one. The sample data list 9,600 or so clones. Sequenced input: Treg cells from blood. Subset here: remaining (HLA-DR-negative) circulating blood Treg cells. The source of these receptors is a donor between 2 and 29 years old with juvenile idiopathic arthritis.

The CDR3 loop is CASGTSGSWNEQFF. This chain joins TRBV5-1 and TRBJ2-1; the TRBD2 assignment by TCRdb is unverifiable without DNA. The CDR3 is 14 amino acids. DNA is not recorded here. The germline V gene encodes CDR1 SGHRS and CDR2 YFSETQ.

This sequence joins TRBV19 and TRBJ1-2. The CDR3 runs to 14 residues. No DNA has been recorded. Germline assignment: CDR1 LNHDA and CDR2 SQIVND (reference sequence). The CDR3 region is CASSIWERNYGYTF.

This chain links TRBV5-1 with TRBJ2-7; TCRdb returns TRBD1, unconfirmable since there is no DNA. The CDR3 runs to 13 residues. The coding DNA is unavailable. The germline V gene encodes CDR1 SGHRS and CDR2 YFSETQ. This CDR3 reads CASSSDNSYEQYF.

The genes are TRBV12-5 and TRBJ2-4; the TCRdb D gene call, TRBD1, has no DNA to confirm it. Germline CDR1 is LGHNT and CDR2 is FRNRAP. The CDR3 totals 14 residues. DNA for this receptor is not on file. CDR3 residues: CASGLGLAKNIQYF.

This chain uses TRBV4-3 with TRBJ1-6; the D call from TCRdb, TRBD1, cannot be confirmed without DNA. This CDR3 is 16 amino acids long. This entry has no DNA. Germline loops: CDR1 LGHNA, CDR2 YSLEER. CDR3 residues: CASRAQGGVNNSPLHF.

The rearrangement links TRBV30 to TRBJ1-5. This CDR3 contains 14 residues. The record lacks a DNA sequence. CDR1 is GTSNPN and CDR2 is SVGIG in the germline V gene (reference sequence). The CDR3 is CAWSGEYSNQPQHF. The whole variable domain, remainder taken from reference TRBV30 and TRBJ1-5, is SQTIHQWPATLVQPVGSPLSLECTVEGTSNPNLYWYRQAAGRGLQLLFYSVGIGQISSEVPQNLSASRPQDRQFILSSKKLLLSDSGFYLCAWSGEYSNQPQHFGDGTRLSIL.

The rearrangement joins TRBV28 to TRBJ1-5; TCRdb's assignment of TRBD1 cannot be checked, as there is no DNA. CDR1 is MDHEN, CDR2 SYDVKM, per germline. The CDR3 runs 15 residues. There is no recorded DNA. CDR3 residues: CASSLFGRDYQPQHF.

Measured by frequency, this clone is medium-sized. This chain joins TRBV19 and TRBJ1-2; TCRdb proposes TRBD1, but this gene call is untestable without DNA. The length of the CDR3 is 13 residues. Only the protein is on record. Germline V gene sequence: CDR1 LNHDA, CDR2 SQIVND (reference sequence). CDR3 sequence reads: CASRADRVDGYTF. The full variable domain, with the rest looked up from reference TRBV19 and TRBJ1-2, is DGGITQSPKYLFRKEGQNVTLSCEQNLNHDAMYWYRQDPGQGLRLIYYSQIVNDFQKGDIAEGYSVSREKKESFPLTVTSAQKNPTAFYLCASRADRVDGYTFGSGTRLTVV.

This rearrangement joins TRBV5-1 to TRBJ1-6; checking the TCRdb D call of TRBD1 is not possible without DNA. CDR1 is SGHRS, CDR2 YFSETQ, per germline. The CDR3 totals 15 residues. DNA is not on record. The CDR3 sequence is CASSFADRDYSPLHF.

The chain employs TRBV6-1 and TRBJ1-2. The CDR3 has 12 residues. No DNA is recorded. Germline V gives CDR1 MNHNS, CDR2 SASEGT. The CDR3 spells CASRGFLYGYTF.

By frequency, this clone registers medium-sized. This chain's CDR3 is CASRGDRSSYEQYF. V and J are TRBV2 and TRBJ2-7; lacking DNA, the TRBD1 call made by TCRdb goes unchecked. Germline CDR1 SNHLY, CDR2 FYNNEI. The CDR3 has 14 residues. No DNA has been recorded. The whole variable domain, filled in from reference TRBV2 and TRBJ2-7, reads EPEVTQTPSHQVTQMGQEVILRCVPISNHLYFYWYRQILGQKVEFLVSFYNNEISEKSEIFDDQFSVERPDGSNFTLKIRSTKLEDSAMYFCASRGDRSSYEQYFGPGTRLTVT.

The chain uses TRBV6-6 and TRBJ1-1; the TRBD1 assignment by TCRdb is unverifiable without DNA. The CDR3 runs 13 residues. The DNA is unrecorded. Germline-derived CDR1 and CDR2 are MNHNY and SVGAGI (reference sequence). CDR3 residues: CASTGQGLTEAFF.

CDR3 amino acids: CASSPGGAFYNEQFF. V gene TRBV7-9 combines with J gene TRBJ2-1; TCRdb lists TRBD2, though no DNA is available to test this call. Germline V gene sequence: CDR1 SEHNR, CDR2 FQNEAQ (reference sequence). This CDR3 contains 15 residues. The record lacks a DNA sequence.

V is TRBV18 and J is TRBJ1-3. The CDR3 is 17 amino acids. A DNA sequence was not provided. Germline V lookup: CDR1 KGHSH, CDR2 LQKENI. Here the CDR3 reads CASSPVLPRLSGNTIYF. The full variable domain, rest sourced from reference TRBV18 and TRBJ1-3, is NAGVMQNPRHLVRRRGQEARLRCSPMKGHSHVYWYRQLPEEGLKFMVYLQKENIIDESGMPKERFSAEFPKEGPSILRIQQVVRGDSAAYFCASSPVLPRLSGNTIYFGEGSWLTVV.

The rearrangement joins TRBV5-1 to TRBJ2-1; absent DNA, TCRdb's TRBD1 call cannot be checked. In germline, CDR1 is SGHRS, CDR2 YFSETQ. The CDR3 loop spans 15 amino acids. No DNA is recorded. Here the CDR3 reads CASSRDRAPSNEQFF. The whole variable domain, filled in from reference TRBV5-1 and TRBJ2-1, reads KAGVTQTPRYLIKTRGQQVTLSCSPISGHRSVSWYQQTPGQGLQFLFEYFSETQRNKGNFPGRFSGRQFSNSRSEMNVSTLELGDSALYLCASSRDRAPSNEQFFGPGTRLTVL.

This clone is called medium-sized based on its frequency. This chain joins TRBV30 and TRBJ1-1. The CDR3 runs 12 residues. No DNA has been recorded. CDR1 GTSNPN and CDR2 SVGIG come from the germline V gene (reference sequence). The chain's CDR3 is CAWSVVRTEAFF.

V gene TRBV7-3 combines with J gene TRBJ2-7; TCRdb indicates TRBD1, and absent DNA this call remains unverified. The germline V gene encodes CDR1 SGHTA and CDR2 FQGTGA. This CDR3 is built from 13 residues. This entry has no DNA. This CDR3 reads CASSTDRDDEQYF.

The V and J genes are TRBV27 and TRBJ2-7; TCRdb selects TRBD1, and the lack of DNA leaves this call unchecked. The V gene's germline CDR1 is MNHEY and CDR2 SMNVEV (reference sequence). The length of the CDR3 is 13 residues. DNA is not on record. The CDR3 is CTSSQGTFREQYF.

The CDR3 loop reads CRAMVGEQYF. This rearrangement joins TRBV20-1 to TRBJ2-7. This CDR3 has 10 amino acids. No DNA is recorded. Germline CDR1 DFQATT, CDR2 SNEGSKA (reference sequence).

The chain has TRBV6-5 and TRBJ1-4. Germline CDR1 reads MNHEY; CDR2 reads SVGAGI. This CDR3 contains 14 residues. Only the protein is available. The chain's CDR3 is CASSYGSLNEKLFF.

The chain uses TRBV7-9 and TRBJ2-3; with no DNA, the TCRdb D assignment of TRBD2 cannot be verified. This CDR3 is built from 16 residues. DNA is not on record. Germline values: CDR1 SEHNR, CDR2 FQNEAQ (reference sequence). CDR3 loop: CASSLAGTRSRDTQYF.

The chain couples TRBV4-3 to TRBJ2-3; TCRdb outputs TRBD2, but without DNA this stays unchecked. Germline CDR1 and CDR2: LGHNA and YSLEER. This CDR3 spans 15 amino acids. This entry has no DNA. The CDR3 spells CASSPGLGRTDTQYF.

The V call is TRBV5-4, the J call TRBJ1-2. Germline assignment: CDR1 SGHNT and CDR2 YYREEE (reference sequence). This CDR3 has 13 amino acids. No nucleotide data were recorded. This CDR3 reads CASSLGVFYGYTF.

The chain carries TRBV18 and TRBJ1-5. Germline CDR1 is KGHSH and CDR2 is LQKENI. CDR3 length: 15 amino acids. There is no recorded DNA. The CDR3 loop is CASSPLGDSNQPQHF.

V usage is TRBV2 and J usage is TRBJ1-2. This CDR3 contains 14 residues. Only the protein is on record. Germline V gives CDR1 SNHLY, CDR2 FYNNEI. This CDR3 is CASRPVLPNYGYTF. Drawing the rest from reference TRBV2 and TRBJ1-2, the complete variable domain is EPEVTQTPSHQVTQMGQEVILRCVPISNHLYFYWYRQILGQKVEFLVSFYNNEISEKSEIFDDQFSVERPDGSNFTLKIRSTKLEDSAMYFCASRPVLPNYGYTFGSGTRLTVV.

The chain joins TRBV19 to TRBJ2-3; TCRdb outputs TRBD2, but without DNA this stays unchecked. CDR3 length: 16 residues. The DNA sequence is not available. Germline CDR1 and CDR2: LNHDA and SQIVND (reference sequence). The chain's CDR3 is CASRQAGGPSTDTQYF.

The chain couples TRBV2 to TRBJ2-1; TCRdb lists TRBD2, though no DNA is available to test this call. The CDR3 sequence is 17 residues long. No DNA is recorded. The germline V gene has CDR1 SNHLY and CDR2 FYNNEI. CDR3 in amino acids: CASSRRTSGRVGLGQFF.

CDR3 sequence reads: CATSRDMVNTEAFF. The chain combines TRBV15 with TRBJ1-1. The CDR3 sequence is 14 residues long. No DNA appears here. Germline CDR1 LNHNV, CDR2 YYDKDF (reference sequence).

The chain combines TRBV11-3 with TRBJ2-1; the TRBD2 assignment by TCRdb is unverifiable without DNA. The germline V gene has CDR1 SGHNT and CDR2 YENEEA. The CDR3 has 17 amino acids. The entry carries no DNA sequence. The CDR3 reads CASSLGVAGTRYNEQFF.

V gene TRBV23-1 combines with J gene TRBJ1-2; TCRdb selects TRBD1, and the lack of DNA leaves this call unchecked. TRBV23-1 is identified as an open reading frame with a role that is uncertain. The CDR3 extends over 13 amino acids. Nucleotide data are not available. This CDR3 is CASRSRTVLGYTF.

The CDR3 loop is CASSELGTEAFF. V usage is TRBV6-1 and J usage is TRBJ1-1. The germline V gene has CDR1 MNHNS and CDR2 SASEGT. The CDR3 is 12 residues long. Only the protein is on record.

The V and J genes are TRBV5-1 and TRBJ2-3; TCRdb indicates TRBD2, and absent DNA this call remains unverified. The length of the CDR3 is 14 residues. The record lacks a DNA sequence. Germline CDR1 reads SGHRS; CDR2 reads YFSETQ. CDR3 residues: CASSLAAGSDMQYF. Supplemented by reference TRBV5-1 and TRBJ2-3, the full variable domain reads KAGVTQTPRYLIKTRGQQVTLSCSPISGHRSVSWYQQTPGQGLQFLFEYFSETQRNKGNFPGRFSGRQFSNSRSEMNVSTLELGDSALYLCASSLAAGSDMQYFGPGTRLTVL.